The TCR beta chain under discussion was sequenced for a study of control samples from healthy donors and cancer patients. This clone was seen a handful of times. Assay used: immunoSEQ multiplex PCR; TCRdb lists only in-frame clones, some missing. Of about 77,000 clones in the sample, roughly 92% were seen once. CDR3 length: 15 residues. The trim removed 4 bases at V and 2 bases at J, leaving 6 bases unmatched. The germline V gene has CDR1 SGDLS and CDR2 YYNGEE. The TCR was taken from a woman aged 55-70 years in good health. The sample was blood. The chain has TRBV9 and TRBJ1-3; TRBD1 matches 7 bases. The CDR3 bases are TGTGCCAGCAGCCCAACGGGACAGCCTGGAAACACCATATATTTT. As protein: CASSPTGQPGNTIYF.